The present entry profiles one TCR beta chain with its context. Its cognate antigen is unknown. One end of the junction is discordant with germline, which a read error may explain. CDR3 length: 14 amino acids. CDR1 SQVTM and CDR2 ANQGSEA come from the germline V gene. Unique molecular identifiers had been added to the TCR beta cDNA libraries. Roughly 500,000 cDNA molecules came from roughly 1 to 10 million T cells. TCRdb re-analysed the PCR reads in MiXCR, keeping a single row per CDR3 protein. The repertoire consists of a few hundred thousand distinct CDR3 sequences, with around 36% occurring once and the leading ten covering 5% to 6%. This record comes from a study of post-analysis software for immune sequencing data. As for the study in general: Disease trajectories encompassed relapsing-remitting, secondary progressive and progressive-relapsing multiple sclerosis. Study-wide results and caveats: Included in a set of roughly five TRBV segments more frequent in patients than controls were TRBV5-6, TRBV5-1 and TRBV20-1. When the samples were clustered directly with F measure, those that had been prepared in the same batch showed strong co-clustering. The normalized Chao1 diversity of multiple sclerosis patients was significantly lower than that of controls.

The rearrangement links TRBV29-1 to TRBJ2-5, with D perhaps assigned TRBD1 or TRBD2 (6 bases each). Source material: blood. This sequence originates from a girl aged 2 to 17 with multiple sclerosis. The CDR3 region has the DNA TGCAGCGGGGGGGCGGAGGACCCCCAAGAGTCCCAGTACTTC. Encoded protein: CSGGAEDPQESQYF.